Sequencing of this TCR beta chain was carried out in a study of T cells after yellow fever vaccination. The study, taken as a whole, reports: FACS-sorted repertoires could contain abundant clonotypes contaminating from the bulk population. The booster saw the reappearance of most primary-vaccination clones (roughly 96% CD4, roughly 90% CD8). Across the CD4 and CD8 compartments, a small share of clonotypes was present in both.

Template-switching 5'RACE yielded the TCR cDNA; a universal primer site and UMIs were added in the process. TCRdb recomputed calls from the 5' RACE reads with MiXCR, one row per CDR3 protein. The sample includes roughly 330,000 distinct CDR3 sequences, around 6.8% of them seen just once. In this sample, this clonotype turned up many times. Its antigen is unidentified. A read error may produce the germline difference seen at one junction end. CDR1 is LGHNA, CDR2 YSLEER, per germline. The CDR3 has 14 residues. Sequences were derived from PBMCs, sampled about 41 days after the first yellow fever vaccination. The chain employs TRBV4-3 and TRBJ2-2; the match to TRBD1 covers 7 bases. The clonotype comes from a man aged 18 to 30 who received the YFV17D yellow fever vaccine. This chain's CDR3 is CASSLTGNIGELFF. The CDR3 DNA sequence: TGCGCCAGCAGCCTGACAGGGAACATCGGGGAGCTGTTTTTT.